One and the same sample provided the 11 T cell receptor beta chains below, sequenced in a study of Graves' ophthalmopathy and Graves' hyperthyroidism. The sequenced template was RNA, covering the TCR beta CDR3 region. Investigators did first-round RT-PCR with HTBI primers, then second-round multiplex PCR. TCRdb ran MiXCR on the multiplex PCR reads and lists one entry per CDR3 protein. The profile covers 150,000 to 200,000 distinct CDR3 sequences, with under 45% appearing a single time and around 8.9% taken by the ten largest. What was sequenced was peripheral blood. These receptors came from a man aged 25-45 years with Graves' ophthalmopathy.

This clonotype was seen at least ten times. This chain connects TRBV28 to TRBJ1-1, with a possible D match to TRBD1 (6 bases). Germline lookup yields CDR1 MDHEN and CDR2 SYDVKM. The CDR3 length is 16 residues. V dropped 6 bases and J dropped 2 bases, with 19 bases sitting between them. CDR3 sequence: CASRIIGAGVNTEAFF. Written as DNA, the CDR3 is TGTGCCAGCAGAATAATAGGGGCAGGGGTTAACACTGAAGCTTTCTTT.

The CDR3 spells CASSPRLAASYEQYF. CDR3 DNA: TGTGCCAGCAGCCCCCGGCTAGCGGCCTCCTACGAGCAGTACTTC. The chain joins TRBV19 to TRBJ2-7, with TRBD2 matching 7 bases. CDR3 length: 15 residues. V trimming: 9 bases; J trimming: 0 bases; junction bases outside the gene matches: 11. Germline CDR1 LNHDA, CDR2 SQIVND (reference sequence).

The chain has TRBV6-1 and TRBJ1-2; TRBD1 is a possible D gene (6 bases). Per the germline V gene, CDR1 is MNHNS and CDR2 is SASEGT. V lost 4 bases and J 3 bases, leaving 9 bases between the germline ends. This CDR3 region has 13 residues. The CDR3 DNA reads TGTGCCAGCAGTGGCAGGGGCCACTATGGCTACACCTTC. The encoded protein is CASSGRGHYGYTF.

This rearrangement joins TRBV6-2 or TRBV6-3 to TRBJ2-7; 7 nucleotides align to TRBD1. The ends lost 6 bases at V and 5 bases at J; junction bases unmatched: 10. CDR3 length: 14 amino acids. From germline, CDR1 is MNHEY and CDR2 SVGEGT. The CDR3 DNA is TGTGCCAGCAGAGCTTACAGGGGCCTCGACGAGCAGTACTTC. Amino acids: CASRAYRGLDEQYF.

The chain uses TRBV7-2 and TRBJ2-5; possible D gene TRBD2, 6 bases. V was trimmed by 0 bases and J by 2 bases, leaving 13 bases between them. The germline V gene encodes CDR1 SGHTA and CDR2 FQGNSA. There are 16 residues in the CDR3. CDR3 sequence: CASSLAGSGVQETQYF. CDR3 DNA: TGTGCCAGCAGCTTAGCAGGGTCGGGGGTTCAAGAGACCCAGTACTTC. Together with reference TRBV7-2 and TRBJ2-5, the CDR3 gives the full variable domain: GAGVSQSPSNKVTEKGKDVELRCDPISGHTALYWYRQSLGQGLEFLIYFQGNSAPDKSGLPSDRFSAERTGGSVSTLTIQRTQQEDSAVYLCASSLAGSGVQETQYFGPGTRLLVL.

V gene TRBV27 combines with J gene TRBJ2-5; no clear D gene. The ends were cut back, 10 bases at V and 1 base at J, with 13 bases in the middle. The CDR3 extends over 13 amino acids. The germline gives CDR1 MNHEY, CDR2 SMNVEV (reference sequence). This chain's CDR3 is CATRGPFQETQYF. The CDR3 bases are TGTGCCACCCGAGGACCCTTCCAAGAGACCCAGTACTTC.

The genes are TRBV15 and TRBJ1-5, with D maybe TRBD1 (6 bases). CDR3 size: 16 residues. The germline V gene encodes CDR1 LNHNV and CDR2 YYDKDF (reference sequence). V was cut by 0 bases and J by 0 bases, with 9 bases left in between. The CDR3 sequence is CATSREDRDSNQPQHF. CDR3 in DNA: TGTGCCACCAGCAGAGAGGACAGAGATAGCAATCAGCCCCAGCATTTT.

This clonotype was observed a few times. The chain carries TRBV28 and TRBJ1-5; 8 bases map to TRBD1. The V gene end was trimmed by 6 bases and the J gene end by 6 bases; junction bases not matched to a gene: 10. From germline, CDR1 is MDHEN and CDR2 SYDVKM. The CDR3 length is 15 residues. CDR3 in amino acids: CASSRRAGGGQPQHF. DNA of the CDR3: TGTGCCAGCAGCCGTCGGGCAGGGGGCGGTCAGCCCCAGCATTTT.

CDR3 DNA sequence: TGTGCCAGCAGTTCCGCCGACCAAGAGACCCAGTACTTC. Encoded protein: CASSSADQETQYF. This sequence joins TRBV6-2 or TRBV6-3 and TRBJ2-5; the D is unclear. Trimming shortened V by 4 bases and J by 0 bases, and 6 bases separated the two germline ends. This CDR3 comprises 13 residues. CDR1 MNHEY and CDR2 SVGEGT come from the germline V gene.

The genes are TRBV6-5 and TRBJ2-5; 8 bases agree with TRBD1. V trimming: 0 bases; J trimming: 5 bases; junction bases outside the gene matches: 5. Germline assignment: CDR1 MNHEY and CDR2 SVGAGI. The length of the CDR3 is 15 residues. The CDR3 reads CASSYSTGVVETQYF. CDR3 in DNA: TGTGCCAGCAGTTACTCGACAGGGGTGGTGGAGACCCAGTACTTC.

This clonotype was counted many times. The J gene is TRBJ1-5, the V gene TRBV4-3; no clear D. This CDR3 is 15 amino acids long. In germline, CDR1 is LGHNA, CDR2 YSLEER. Trimming shortened V by 0 bases and J by 3 bases, and 9 bases separated the two germline ends. CDR3 residues: CASSQEYVINQPQHF. In nucleotides, the CDR3 is TGCGCCAGCAGCCAAGAGTACGTTATCAATCAGCCCCAGCATTTT.